The rows below give T cell receptor beta chains drawn from one sample of a study of post-analysis software for immune sequencing data. Each CDR3 protein is one row after TCRdb ran MiXCR on the PCR reads. The table shows some 800,000 distinct CDR3 sequences, with just over 45% occurring only once. The sequencing input was blood. These receptors were collected from a girl between 5 and 17 years old with multiple sclerosis. CDR3s include the opening cysteine and the closing phenylalanine or tryptophan. The D gene is left open where the match is weak.

V	J	D	CDR3
TRBV5-1	TRBJ2-7	TRBD1	CASSLTGTGDYEQYF
TRBV4-1	TRBJ2-5	TRBD1	CASSQGDSKETQYF
TRBV7-2	TRBJ2-1	.	CASSLVQDLYNEQFF
TRBV7-6	.	.	CASSQTSDGYEQYF
TRBV7-9	TRBJ2-5	TRBD2	CASSPPGGYQETQYF
TRBV10-3	TRBJ2-5	TRBD2	CAIASGSLQETQYF
TRBV6-6	TRBJ1-2	.	CASGLGSNYGYTF
TRBV28	TRBJ2-5	.	CASSFIEAETQYF
TRBV29-1	TRBJ2-1	.	CSVVRVAYNEQFF
TRBV20-1	.	TRBD1	CSAVRTGGRETQYF
TRBV29-1	TRBJ1-2	.	CSGGSNYGYTF
TRBV10-3	TRBJ2-5	TRBD2	CTISESRVASGQETQYF
TRBV12-3/TRBV12-4	TRBJ2-5	.	CACSLEGREQYF
TRBV10-3	TRBJ1-1	TRBD1	CAIRADRDGEAFF
TRBV5-1	.	TRBD2	CASSFRTSGTYEQYF
TRBV5-6	TRBJ2-7	.	CASSLAGGLYEQYF
TRBV20-1	TRBJ2-7	.	CSAEQVPLGYEQYF
TRBV6-5	TRBJ1-4	TRBD1	CASSSTLGQGVTNEKLFF
TRBV12-3/TRBV12-4	TRBJ1-2	.	CASSLNNNYGYTF
TRBV4-2	TRBJ2-1	TRBD2	CASSQGIQREQYNEQFF
TRBV5-6	TRBJ2-4	.	CASSLGLGEGIQYF
TRBV4-1	TRBJ2-5	.	CASSHGPTMETQYF
TRBV11-2	.	.	CASSLMWTLGEQYF
TRBV20-1	TRBJ2-1	TRBD1	CSAIKLQGEDNEQFF
TRBV7-2	TRBJ2-7	.	CASSLAGSGALYEQYF
TRBV18	TRBJ2-3	.	CANSPVDLTDTQYF
TRBV7-9	TRBJ1-1	.	CASSPPRMNTEAFF
TRBV19	.	.	CASSEATDEQYF
TRBV10-3	TRBJ2-1	TRBD2	CAIKASLLAGGRNEQFF
TRBV12-3/TRBV12-4	TRBJ2-3	.	CASSLALGTVRTDTQYF
TRBV5-1	TRBJ2-1	.	CASSLGGRIDEQFF